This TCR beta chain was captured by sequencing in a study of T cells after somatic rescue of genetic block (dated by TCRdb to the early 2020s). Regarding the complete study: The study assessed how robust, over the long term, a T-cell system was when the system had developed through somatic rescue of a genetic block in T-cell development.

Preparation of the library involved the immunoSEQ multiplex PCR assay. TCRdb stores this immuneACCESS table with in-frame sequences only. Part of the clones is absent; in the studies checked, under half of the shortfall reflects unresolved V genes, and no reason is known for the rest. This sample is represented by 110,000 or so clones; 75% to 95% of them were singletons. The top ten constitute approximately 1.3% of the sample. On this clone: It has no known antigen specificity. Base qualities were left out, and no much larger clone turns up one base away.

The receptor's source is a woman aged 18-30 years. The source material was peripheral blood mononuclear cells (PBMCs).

The nucleotides are TGTGCCAGTAGTATAGAGGGCAGGGAAAGGGCTAGCAATCAGCCCCAGCATTTT. This yields the protein CASSIEGRERASNQPQHF. The V and J segments used are TRBV19 and TRBJ1-5; perhaps TRBD1 is the D gene, with 5 bases matching. The germline V gene (reference sequence) provides CDR1 LNHDA and CDR2 SQIVND. The CDR3 sequence holds 18 residues, the cysteine and phenylalanine included. The CDR3 DNA has 54 bases and is translated from base 1. Trimming takes 0 bases from V and 0 bases from J, and the germline ends sit 15 bases apart.